The 19 T cell receptor beta chains given below trace back to one sample, sequenced in a study of post-analysis software for immune sequencing data. Their cognate antigens are unknown. TCR beta cDNA libraries had unique molecular identifiers. TCRdb re-called the PCR reads with MiXCR, one entry per CDR3 protein. This table holds approximately 660,000 distinct CDR3 sequences, about 60% found once. Study-wide results and caveats: TRBV5-6, TRBV5-1 and TRBV20-1 belonged to a set of five TRBV segments that were more frequent in patients than controls.

Material for sequencing was blood. These receptors originate from a girl aged 2 to 9 with multiple sclerosis.

The chain links TRBV20-1 to TRBJ1-1; 7 positions match TRBD1. The ends lost 0 bases at V and 10 bases at J; junction bases unmatched: 8. Germline V gene sequence: CDR1 DFQATT, CDR2 SNEGSKA (reference sequence). The CDR3 totals 13 residues. CDR3 region: CSARDRQYRGAFF. CDR3 in DNA: TGCAGTGCTAGAGATAGGCAGTACAGGGGAGCTTTCTTT.

The rearrangement uses TRBV6-4 and TRBJ2-3; 16 positions match TRBD2. Per germline, CDR1 MRHNA and CDR2 SNTAGT. This CDR3 contains 19 residues. J gave up 3 bases and V 8 bases, and 14 bases lay outside the gene matches. CDR3 coding DNA: TGTGCCAGCTTCTCCGGGACTAGCGGGGGGGCCTGTAAGACAGATACGCAGTATTTT. Translating gives CASFSGTSGGACKTDTQYF.

This clonotype was seen only once. The rearrangement links TRBV29-1 to TRBJ2-1; D is ambiguous. There are 15 residues in the CDR3. Deletions cut 3 bases from V and 3 bases from J, with 15 bases between. Germline CDR1 and CDR2: SQVTM and ANQGSEA. For the CDR3, the DNA is TGCAGCGTTGATGTATGGGTCCTCTACTACAATGAGCAGTTCTTC. Amino acids: CSVDVWVLYYNEQFF.

This clonotype was found once. CDR3 protein: CAIKRGLAGADTQYF. The CDR3, as DNA: TGTGCCATCAAGAGAGGACTAGCGGGAGCAGATACGCAGTATTTT. The chain carries TRBV10-3 and TRBJ2-3; 13 bases align to TRBD2. The V gene's germline CDR1 is ENHRY and CDR2 SYGVKD. Trimming removed 7 bases from V and 4 bases from J; junction bases left unmatched: 5. CDR3 size: 15 residues.

The V gene is TRBV29-1, the J gene TRBJ2-6; D may be TRBD1 or TRBD2 (5 bases each). Per the germline V gene, CDR1 is SQVTM and CDR2 is ANQGSEA. This CDR3 has 15 amino acids. V was clipped by 3 bases and J by 0 bases, with 9 bases between them. The CDR3 loop reads CSVDWGISGANVLTF. The CDR3 nucleotides are TGCAGCGTTGACTGGGGGATCTCTGGGGCCAACGTCCTGACTTTC.

This chain connects TRBV15 to TRBJ2-3; 11 bases fit TRBD1. Germline V gene data show CDR1 as LNHNV and CDR2 as YYDKDF (reference sequence). The CDR3 loop spans 18 amino acids. The V and J ends lost 4 bases and 0 bases, in that order; junction bases with no gene match: 9. CDR3 in amino acids: CATSTGQGAFPSTDTQYF. The CDR3 DNA follows: TGTGCCACCAGCACCGGACAGGGGGCTTTCCCTAGCACAGATACGCAGTATTTT. Full variable domain (outside the CDR3, taken from reference TRBV15 and TRBJ2-3): DAMVIQNPRYQVTQFGKPVTLSCSQTLNHNVMYWYQQKSSQAPKLLFHYYDKDFNNEADTPDNFQSRRPNTSFCFLDIRSPGLGDTAMYLCATSTGQGAFPSTDTQYFGPGTRLTVL.

A few counts support this clonotype. This chain connects TRBV12-3 or TRBV12-4 to TRBJ2-1, with 11 bases aligning to TRBD1. With 5 bases clipped from V and 9 bases from J, the junction kept 6 bases outside the gene matches. This CDR3 is built from 14 residues. CDR3 sequence (DNA): TGTGCCAGCAGTCCGGGACAGGGGGTCGGTGAGCAGTTCTTC. As protein: CASSPGQGVGEQFF.

The rearrangement joins TRBV12-3 or TRBV12-4 to TRBJ2-5; the D is unclear. TRBJ2-7 matches the DNA end more closely, so the J call is doubtful. This CDR3 has 13 residues. As DNA, the CDR3 is TGTGCCAGCAGCCTAGGGAACCCAAACGAGCAGTACTTC. Residues: CASSLGNPNEQYF.

This chain uses TRBV7-3 with TRBJ2-1, with 11 bases identical to TRBD2. CDR3 size: 15 residues. The V segment lost 5 bases and the J segment 7 bases; nucleotides outside the gene matches: 7. CDR1 and CDR2 from the germline V gene are SGHTA and FQGTGA. CDR3 nucleotides: TGTGCCAGCAGCCCTGGACTAGCGGGTACTAATGAGCAGTTCTTC. Translating gives CASSPGLAGTNEQFF.

This chain joins TRBV20-1 and TRBJ2-1; 10 bases align to TRBD1. The CDR3 loop spans 12 amino acids. Germline CDR1 reads DFQATT; CDR2 reads SNEGSKA (reference sequence). The trim removed 3 bases at V and 8 bases at J, leaving 1 base unmatched. CDR3 sequence reads: CSARGTGDEQFF. As DNA, the CDR3 is TGCAGTGCTAGGGGGACAGGGGATGAGCAGTTCTTC.

There are a few counts of this clonotype. V and J are TRBV10-1 and TRBJ2-5; D is possibly TRBD1 or TRBD2 (5 bases each). The CDR3 runs 18 residues. In germline, CDR1 is WNHNN, CDR2 SYGVQD (reference sequence). V gave up 0 bases and J gave up 5 bases, with 22 bases separating them. The CDR3 DNA reads TGCGCCAGCAGTGAGTCGTGGGACGTCGGGATCCCGGCGGAGACCCAGTACTTC. Protein: CASSESWDVGIPAETQYF.

The CDR3 sequence is CASSQEGGQGHEQFF. For the CDR3, the DNA is TGCGCCAGCAGCCAAGAAGGGGGACAAGGCCATGAGCAGTTCTTC. The chain uses TRBV4-3 and TRBJ2-1; weak D call: TRBD1 (6 bases). This CDR3 comprises 15 residues. Per germline, CDR1 LGHNA and CDR2 YSLEER. The V and J ends lost 0 bases and 8 bases respectively, with 14 bases between them.

The rearrangement joins TRBV29-1 to TRBJ2-5; D perhaps matches TRBD2 (7 bases). The CDR3 consists of 15 residues. Trimming left V 2 bases short and J 3 bases short, with 16 bases between. Germline assignment: CDR1 SQVTM and CDR2 ANQGSEA. Here the CDR3 DNA reads TGCAGCGTTGAATACGCGGGGGCAGAAGAAGAGACCCAGTACTTC. Its protein is CSVEYAGAEEETQYF.

This chain links TRBV29-1 with TRBJ2-5, with TRBD2 matching 13 bases. V was clipped by 5 bases and J by 12 bases; unmatched bases: 6. Germline V lookup: CDR1 SQVTM, CDR2 ANQGSEA. This CDR3 is built from 12 residues. The CDR3 DNA sequence: TGCAGCGTTATTACTAGCGGGGGGGAGAAGTACTTC. It encodes CSVITSGGEKYF.

This clonotype appeared a few times. This chain links TRBV20-1 with TRBJ1-5, with no clear D. The CDR3 has 14 residues. With 3 bases removed from V and 2 bases from J, the gap between germline ends came to 11 bases. CDR1 and CDR2 (germline): DFQATT, SNEGSKA (reference sequence). The CDR3, as DNA: TGCAGTGCTAGTTTGGGCAGTCGCAATCAGCCCCAGCATTTT. It specifies CSASLGSRNQPQHF.

This chain uses TRBV12-3 or TRBV12-4 with TRBJ1-1; the match to TRBD1 covers 8 bases. The V and J ends lost 6 bases and 4 bases, in that order; junction bases with no gene match: 10. The CDR3 runs 15 residues. The CDR3 nucleotides read TGTGCCAGCAGCCCCAGCAGGGGGCTGGGCACTGAAGCTTTCTTT. It yields the protein CASSPSRGLGTEAFF.

The CDR3 sequence: CASSPRLAEETQYF. The CDR3 bases are TGTGCCAGCAGCCCCCGACTAGCGGAAGAGACCCAGTACTTC. The V and J genes are TRBV11-2 and TRBJ2-7; 9 bases agree with TRBD2. The assigned J gene may be wrong: the sequence end matches TRBJ2-5 better. This CDR3 has 14 amino acids. Germline V CDR1 and CDR2: SGHAT, FQNNGV.

The rearrangement uses TRBV12-3 or TRBV12-4 and TRBJ1-2, with D uncertain. V lost 3 bases, J lost 3 bases, and 8 bases lay in between. CDR3 size: 13 residues. CDR3 protein: CASSFGRHYGYTF. DNA of the CDR3: TGTGCCAGCAGTTTCGGCAGGCACTATGGCTACACCTTC.

The rearrangement uses TRBV7-9 and TRBJ2-6; D possibly corresponds to TRBD2 (6 bases). Trimming pared 11 bases from V and 2 bases from J, leaving 25 bases between. The CDR3 has 18 residues. Germline CDR1 SEHNR, CDR2 FQNEAQ (reference sequence). The CDR3 coding sequence is TGTGCCGGGAGGAACCGGGTCAACCAAGGGGCTGGGGCCAACGTCCTGACTTTC. Protein: CAGRNRVNQGAGANVLTF.